This passage covers 20 T cell receptor beta chains from one sample sequenced in a study of long-term antiretroviral therapy in people with HIV. They ran version v3.0 of the immunoSEQ assay at survey level. Libraries were prepared by immunoSEQ multiplex PCR; TCRdb keeps only in-frame clonotypes and omits some of them. The table shows roughly 30,000 clones, with just over 90% occurring only once. The source was unsorted PBMCs, collected 3.1 years after starting antiretroviral therapy. These receptor sequences come from a man aged 18-30 years with HIV.

In DNA form, the CDR3 reads TGTGCCACCAGCACCCGAAGGGGCGCCTACGAGCAGTACTTC. It codes for CATSTRRGAYEQYF. The rearrangement uses TRBV15 and TRBJ2-7; D might be TRBD1 (5 bases). The length of the CDR3 is 14 residues. CDR1 LNHNV and CDR2 YYDKDF come from the germline V gene (reference sequence). Trimming took 4 bases from V and 2 from J, leaving 12 bases between them.

The V and J genes are TRBV18 and TRBJ1-1, with D unclear. This CDR3 has 15 amino acids. Germline-derived CDR1 and CDR2 are KGHSH and LQKENI. V lost 2 bases and J 5 bases, leaving 15 bases between the germline ends. DNA for the CDR3: TGTGCCAGCTCACCAAGGGTGTCGGTAGAGACTGAAGCTTTCTTT. It translates to CASSPRVSVETEAFF. Full variable domain (rest looked up from reference TRBV18 and TRBJ1-1): NAGVMQNPRHLVRRRGQEARLRCSPMKGHSHVYWYRQLPEEGLKFMVYLQKENIIDESGMPKERFSAEFPKEGPSILRIQQVVRGDSAAYFCASSPRVSVETEAFFGQGTRLTVV.

This chain connects TRBV29-1 to TRBJ1-4; D gene unclear. The germline V gene has CDR1 SQVTM and CDR2 ANQGSEA. The CDR3 runs 14 residues. V lost 7 bases and J 5 bases, leaving 17 bases between the germline ends. CDR3 nucleotides: TGCAGCGCCAATGGGCCCGCGGGGAATGAAAAACTGTTTTTT. Residues: CSANGPAGNEKLFF.

The CDR3 sequence is CASGLVGQAPDTQYF. The CDR3 nucleotides are TGTGCTAGTGGTTTGGTCGGACAGGCCCCAGATACGCAGTATTTT. The chain uses TRBV12-5 and TRBJ2-3; 7 bases are shared with TRBD1. The ends lost 0 bases at V and 4 bases at J; junction bases unmatched: 4. The length of the CDR3 is 15 residues. Germline lookup yields CDR1 LGHNT and CDR2 FRNRAP.

The V gene is TRBV6-5, the J gene TRBJ1-2; D is possibly TRBD1 (5 bases). Germline CDR1 reads MNHEY; CDR2 reads SVGAGI. CDR3 size: 14 residues. The V gene lost 5 bases and the J gene lost 3 bases, with 13 bases spanning the gap. CDR3 nucleotide sequence: TGTGCCAGCAGTAGGCAGGGTCTTGACTATGGCTACACCTTC. It yields the protein CASSRQGLDYGYTF.

J is TRBJ2-7 and V is TRBV7-6, with TRBD2 matching 9 bases. Germline trimming cut 2 bases from V and 7 bases from J; bases unmatched to any gene: 6. CDR1 is SGHVS and CDR2 is FNYEAQ in the germline V gene. CDR3 length: 14 amino acids. This CDR3 reads CASSLLAGFREQYF. The CDR3 coding sequence is TGTGCCAGCAGCTTACTAGCGGGATTCCGGGAGCAGTACTTC. The variable domain in full, completed from reference TRBV7-6 and TRBJ2-7, reads GAGVSQSPRYKVTKRGQDVALRCDPISGHVSLYWYRQALGQGPEFLTYFNYEAQQDKSGLPNDRFSAERPEGSISTLTIQRTEQRDSAMYRCASSLLAGFREQYFGPGTRLTVT.

CDR3 DNA sequence: TGTGCCAGCAGCCCCGACAGTCAGGACACCGGGGAGCTGTTTTTT. Translated: CASSPDSQDTGELFF. The chain recombines TRBV5-5 with TRBJ2-2, with a possible D match to TRBD1 (5 bases). V shed 4 bases and J shed 3 bases, with 13 bases lying between them. Germline values: CDR1 SGHKS, CDR2 YYEKEE (reference sequence). The CDR3 runs to 15 residues.

This chain links TRBV5-4 with TRBJ2-7, with 10 bases matching TRBD1. The CDR3 is 17 residues long. J gave up 5 bases and V 3 bases, and 14 bases lay outside the gene matches. CDR1 SGHNT and CDR2 YYREEE come from the germline V gene (reference sequence). CDR3 sequence: CASSYSTGGGTPHEQYF. CDR3 nucleotide sequence: TGTGCCAGCAGCTATTCGACAGGGGGCGGCACCCCCCACGAGCAGTACTTC.

The V gene is TRBV7-9, the J gene TRBJ1-1; D is uncertain. V lost 5 bases and J 3 bases, leaving 22 bases between the germline ends. The CDR3 covers 17 residues. Per germline, CDR1 SEHNR and CDR2 FQNEAQ (reference sequence). CDR3 DNA sequence: TGTGCCAGCAGCCAAATGGGGATTGGCTCAGTAGACACTGAAGCTTTCTTT. Translation gives CASSQMGIGSVDTEAFF.

J is TRBJ2-7 and V is TRBV30; TRBD1 agrees at 7 bases. The CDR3 extends over 11 amino acids. Germline V lookup: CDR1 GTSNPN, CDR2 SVGIG (reference sequence). The ends lost 7 bases at V and 2 bases at J; junction bases unmatched: 2. CDR3 protein: CALGQTYEQYF. DNA of the CDR3: TGTGCCTTGGGACAGACCTACGAGCAGTACTTC.

The V gene is TRBV4-1, the J gene TRBJ2-7, with 7 bases fitting TRBD1. Per germline, CDR1 MGHRA and CDR2 YSYEKL. V was pared by 2 bases and J by 3 bases, with 10 bases of the junction left unmatched. This CDR3 is built from 16 residues. The CDR3 coding sequence is TGCGCCAGCAGCCAAAGAAGGACAGGAATTTACTACGAGCAGTACTTC. Amino acids: CASSQRRTGIYYEQYF.

V gene TRBV18 combines with J gene TRBJ1-1; D gene ambiguous. V shed 4 bases and J shed 10 bases, with 16 bases lying between them. CDR1 is KGHSH, CDR2 LQKENI, per germline. The CDR3 totals 13 residues. The CDR3 region is CASSRETDSGAFF. The CDR3 bases are TGTGCCAGCTCACGTGAGACCGATTCCGGAGCTTTCTTT. Looking up the rest from reference TRBV18 and TRBJ1-1 gives the full variable domain: NAGVMQNPRHLVRRRGQEARLRCSPMKGHSHVYWYRQLPEEGLKFMVYLQKENIIDESGMPKERFSAEFPKEGPSILRIQQVVRGDSAAYFCASSRETDSGAFFGQGTRLTVV.

This clone was seen a single time. V gene TRBV5-1 combines with J gene TRBJ1-2; D ambiguous. Trimming removed 0 bases at V and 8 bases at J, with 17 bases between. CDR3 length equals 15 residues. Germline V gene data show CDR1 as SGHRS and CDR2 as YFSETQ. CDR3 DNA sequence: TGCGCCAGCAGCTTGGACCCCGACCTGGCGGAGGGCTACACCTTC. This encodes CASSLDPDLAEGYTF.

The rearrangement uses TRBV29-1 and TRBJ2-2; D is possibly TRBD1 (5 bases). The ends were cut back, 6 bases at V and 3 bases at J, with 5 bases in the middle. CDR3 length: 11 residues. The germline V gene encodes CDR1 SQVTM and CDR2 ANQGSEA. CDR3 sequence (DNA): TGCAGCGTCAGGGACACCGGGGAGCTGTTTTTT. This codes for CSVRDTGELFF.

CDR3 residues: CASSAGRPGWVTQHF. CDR3 bases: TGTGCCAGCAGCGCCGGGCGGCCTGGCTGGGTAACCCAGCATTTT. The chain combines TRBV6-5 with TRBJ1-5; D unresolved. CDR3 length equals 15 residues. The germline V gene has CDR1 MNHEY and CDR2 SVGAGI. V dropped 6 bases and J dropped 11 bases, with 23 bases sitting between them.

The J gene is TRBJ2-3, the V gene TRBV6-5; D call uncertain. V was trimmed by 2 bases and J by 6 bases, leaving 9 bases between them. CDR3 size: 13 residues. Germline V gene lookup returns CDR1 MNHEY and CDR2 SVGAGI. CDR3 sequence reads: CASSYGAKDTQYF. CDR3 nucleotides: TGTGCCAGCAGTTACGGAGCTAAGGATACGCAGTATTTT.

The chain combines TRBV25-1 with TRBJ2-3, with TRBD2 matching 7 bases. The CDR3 loop spans 15 amino acids. V was clipped by 1 base and J by 0 bases; unmatched bases: 1. The V gene's germline CDR1 is MGHDK and CDR2 SYGVNS. CDR3 coding DNA: TGTGCCAGCAGTGAATGGGAGGGCAGCACAGATACGCAGTATTTT. Amino acids: CASSEWEGSTDTQYF.

The J gene is TRBJ2-7, the V gene TRBV27, with D maybe TRBD1 (5 bases). The V end was cut by 8 bases, the J end by 4 bases, with 15 bases between. The CDR3 is 13 residues long. Per the germline V gene, CDR1 is MNHEY and CDR2 is SMNVEV (reference sequence). CDR3 residues: CASAPDSGYEQYF. The DNA of the CDR3 is TGTGCCAGCGCCCCCGACAGTGGGTACGAGCAGTACTTC.

The genes are TRBV5-5 and TRBJ2-7; D not certain. V was shortened by 4 bases and J by 2 bases, with 13 bases between the two germline ends. Germline loops: CDR1 SGHKS, CDR2 YYEKEE (reference sequence). The CDR3 has 14 amino acids. Here the CDR3 DNA reads TGTGCCAGCAGCCAACCGGGTTTTACCTACGAGCAGTACTTC. Translation gives CASSQPGFTYEQYF.

The J gene is TRBJ2-7, the V gene TRBV5-6; no firm D call. The CDR3 is 12 residues long. Trimming left V 0 bases short and J 6 bases short, with 7 bases between. Germline CDR1 reads SGHDT; CDR2 reads YYEEEE. For the CDR3, the DNA is TGTGCCAGCAGCTTGGGAGGCAGCGAGCAGTACTTC. Its protein is CASSLGGSEQYF.